This TCR beta chain originates from a study of blood T cell repertoires in COVID-19. On the study more broadly: Some COVID-19 samples were acute and others convalescent; all came from the United States, Italy and Spain. Sources were T cells, B-cell-depleted T cells, or PBMCs; the material itself was cDNA or gDNA.

Per the original data handling: Estimation of nucleated cell counts relied on the amplification of reference gene primers. The data were produced by immunoSEQ multiplex PCR, yet TCRdb's version contains in-frame clones alone and is incomplete. V, J and clone size reflect that table, while D and trimming were determined from the DNA. The sample lists 85,000 to 90,000 clones; 82% were seen once. Germline CDR1 reads SGHVS; CDR2 reads FNYEAQ. CDR3 size: 14 residues. Trimming took 3 bases from V and 3 from J; bases not matched to a gene: 4. This clone was recorded once. The TCR was taken from a woman over 75 with acute or convalescent COVID-19. J is TRBJ2-7 and V is TRBV7-6; 8 bases fit TRBD1. The specimen was peripheral blood. CDR3 region: CASSLTGANYEQYF. The CDR3 nucleotides are TGTGCCAGCAGCTTGACAGGGGCCAACTACGAGCAGTACTTC.